The following is a TCR beta chain sequence with its context. What it binds is unknown. Assay used: immunoSEQ multiplex PCR; TCRdb lists only in-frame clones, some missing. Counted here are 100,000 to 120,000 clones, around 89% occurring once; the ten biggest clones make up more than 1.4%. This specimen belongs to a study of cytomegalovirus exposure and HLA in healthy donors. Study findings and constraints: The TCR clusters that emerged in the first cohort tended, a later analysis found, to co-occur in the approximately 120 validation repertoires. The study listed roughly 150 cytomegalovirus-associated TCR beta chains. Most observed TCR sequences were rare, whereas some public TCRs were detected in many donors.

These donors were members of the approximately 120-subject validation cohort, a group separate from the roughly 670-subject first cohort. Looked up from germline, CDR1 is SEHNR and CDR2 is FQNEAQ (reference sequence). The CDR3 extends over 16 amino acids. The V end was cut by 5 bases, the J end by 1 base, with 16 bases between. The sample was PBMCs. This sequence was found in a young woman in good health and CMV-seropositive. The J gene is TRBJ2-3, the V gene TRBV7-9; D perhaps matches TRBD1 (5 bases). CDR3 sequence (DNA): TGTGCCAGCAGCCAATCCCTGGGGCCTCGCACAGATACGCAGTATTTT. Encoded protein: CASSQSLGPRTDTQYF.